This T cell receptor beta chain was captured in a study of T cell responses to AZD1222 COVID-19 vaccine. Study-level findings and limits: In all cases, repertoires were sampled only after the peak T cell response. White British people made up most donors, females outnumbered males, and clonal diversity was possibly underestimated.

Germline values: CDR1 MNHEY, CDR2 SVGAGI. The germline V and J ends were trimmed by 8 bases and 2 bases, with 6 bases remaining between them. This CDR3 comprises 12 residues. A word on this clone: The antigen is unknown.

Sequencing used immunoSEQ multiplex PCR; TCRdb keeps in-frame clones, though not all of them. The table lists some 140,000 clones, 84% of them singletons. The V gene is TRBV6-5, the J gene TRBJ2-2; no definite D call. The sequence came from an adult in good health. The material sequenced was peripheral blood, taken on day 0 of AZD1222 vaccination. The CDR3 protein is CASVLNTGELFF. The CDR3 bases are TGTGCCAGCGTCCTTAACACCGGGGAGCTGTTTTTT.